A selection of T cell receptor beta chains follows, all from one sample in a study of resident and recirculating memory T cells in vitiligo. Method: immunoSEQ multiplex PCR; TCRdb's copy keeps in-frame clones and lacks some. The data hold around 70,000 clones, with roughly nine tenths observed a single time. Specimen: blood. The receptors originated from a male donor with vitiligo. Each CDR3 is given with its conserved first and last residue. A D gene is named only where the DNA matches it firmly. Where a row states a size, it is once, few, many or the class of an expanded clone; other rows omit it.

J: TRBJ1-2; size: -; V: TRBV7-6; D: -; CDR3: CASSPTAGDYGYTF; DNA: TGTGCCAGCAGCCCCACCGCGGGGGACTATGGCTACACCTTC
J: TRBJ2-7; size: -; V: TRBV6-1; D: TRBD1; CDR3: CASSEAEGQGSGEQYF; DNA: TGTGCCAGCAGTGAAGCAGAGGGACAGGGATCGGGCGAGCAGTACTTC
J: TRBJ1-1; size: -; V: TRBV4-3; D: -; CDR3: CASSQILLNTEAFF; DNA: TGCGCCAGCAGCCAAATACTGTTAAACACTGAAGCTTTCTTT
J: TRBJ2-1; size: once; V: TRBV27; D: -; CDR3: CASSPNRALGNEQFF; DNA: TGTGCCAGCAGTCCAAACAGGGCCCTGGGGAATGAGCAGTTCTTC
J: TRBJ1-2; size: -; V: TRBV4-1; D: TRBD1; CDR3: CASSQQRGQANYGYTF; DNA: TGCGCCAGCAGCCAACAACGGGGACAGGCTAACTATGGCTACACCTTC
J: TRBJ1-2; size: -; V: TRBV7-9; D: -; CDR3: CASSLGSSYGYTF; DNA: TGTGCCAGCAGCTTAGGCAGTTCCTATGGCTACACCTTC
J: TRBJ1-1; size: -; V: TRBV6-1; D: TRBD1; CDR3: CASSEAGLGQGKAFF; DNA: TGTGCCAGCAGTGAAGCTGGCCTGGGACAGGGGAAGGCTTTCTTT
J: TRBJ2-7; size: once; V: TRBV5-1; D: -; CDR3: CASSLDPATTTYEQYF; DNA: TGCGCCAGCAGCCTGGACCCTGCGACGACTACCTACGAGCAGTACTTC
J: TRBJ1-4; size: -; V: TRBV15; D: TRBD1; CDR3: CATSRDGTGPSNEKLFF; DNA: TGTGCCACCAGCAGAGATGGGACAGGGCCCTCTAATGAAAAACTGTTTTTT
J: TRBJ2-5; size: -; V: TRBV5-6; D: TRBD2; CDR3: CASSLARAGGSETQYF; DNA: TGTGCCAGCAGCTTGGCCAGAGCGGGGGGTTCGGAGACCCAGTACTTC